These 13 T cell receptor beta chains came from one sample sequenced in a study of graft-versus-host responses after intestinal transplantation. These receptors lack a known antigen. Produced via immunoSEQ multiplex PCR; TCRdb's table is partial and in-frame only. The sample has 95,000 to 110,000 clones; roughly 87% are singletons. Sequencing was performed on unstimulated CD4+ T cells sorted from spleen or lymph node cells, taken before intestinal transplant. The receptors come from a human donor who received an intestinal transplant.

V is TRBV16 and J is TRBJ1-6; 8 bases line up with TRBD1. CDR1 KGHSY and CDR2 FQNENV come from the germline V gene. J gave up 8 bases and V 0 bases, and 3 bases lay outside the gene matches. The CDR3 has 15 amino acids. CDR3 loop: CASSQSQGVYSPLHF. The CDR3 DNA reads TGTGCCAGCAGCCAATCACAGGGGGTATATTCACCCCTCCACTTT. Looking up the rest from reference TRBV16 and TRBJ1-6 gives the full variable domain: GEEVAQTPKHLVRGEGQKAKLYCAPIKGHSYVFWYQQVLKNEFKFLISFQNENVFDETGMPKERFSAKCLPNSPCSLEIQATKLEDSAVYFCASSQSQGVYSPLHFGNGTRLTVT.

The V gene is TRBV6-1, the J gene TRBJ1-6; D is perhaps TRBD1 (5 bases). This CDR3 contains 13 residues. Per germline, CDR1 MNHNS and CDR2 SASEGT. Trimming removed 9 bases from V and 7 bases from J, with 13 bases in between. CDR3 in amino acids: CARQGRGNSPLHF. The CDR3 nucleotides read TGTGCCAGACAAGGACGGGGGAATTCACCCCTCCACTTT.

V is TRBV2 and J is TRBJ2-3; D gene uncertain. Trimming removed 4 bases from V and 3 bases from J, with 5 bases in between. CDR3 length: 12 residues. The germline V gene has CDR1 SNHLY and CDR2 FYNNEI. The CDR3 loop is CASSGETDTQYF. The CDR3, as DNA: TGTGCCAGCAGTGGAGAAACAGATACGCAGTATTTT.

The chain combines TRBV6-5 with TRBJ2-3; D uncertain. Germline CDR1 MNHEY, CDR2 SVGAGI. Between the trimmed V and J ends, which lost 5 bases and 6 bases, there was a span of 15 bases. CDR3 length: 14 residues. In DNA, the CDR3 is TGTGCCAGCAGTGAAGATACTCTGCGGGATACGCAGTATTTT. It encodes CASSEDTLRDTQYF.

The V call is TRBV6-1, the J call TRBJ2-7; the match to TRBD2 covers 13 bases. V trimming: 6 bases; J trimming: 3 bases; junction bases outside the gene matches: 5. This CDR3 has 15 amino acids. Germline V gives CDR1 MNHNS, CDR2 SASEGT. The CDR3 sequence: CASRTGLAGNYEQYF. CDR3 in DNA: TGTGCCAGCAGAACGGGACTAGCGGGAAACTACGAGCAGTACTTC.

This clone was observed a single time. The genes are TRBV4-1 and TRBJ2-3, with D hard to call. Germline CDR1 MGHRA, CDR2 YSYEKL. Trimming took 0 bases from V and 2 from J, leaving 12 bases between them. The CDR3 covers 16 residues. CDR3 loop: CASSQDNLEYTDTQYF. As DNA, the CDR3 is TGCGCCAGCAGCCAAGATAATCTCGAATACACAGATACGCAGTATTTT.

The chain carries TRBV9 and TRBJ2-3; D is uncertain. Trimming shortened V by 0 bases and J by 5 bases, and 4 bases separated the two germline ends. Germline V gene data show CDR1 as SGDLS and CDR2 as YYNGEE. This CDR3 spans 12 amino acids. CDR3 sequence: CASSVGEDTQYF. The CDR3 nucleotides read TGTGCCAGCAGCGTAGGCGAAGATACGCAGTATTTT.

The chain carries TRBV5-6 and TRBJ2-1; TRBD1 aligns across 7 bases. The CDR3 runs 14 residues. Germline CDR1 reads SGHDT; CDR2 reads YYEEEE. V was pared by 4 bases and J by 12 bases, with 13 bases of the junction left unmatched. This chain's CDR3 is CASSPDQITGAQFF. The CDR3, as DNA: TGTGCCAGCAGCCCGGATCAAATAACAGGGGCGCAGTTCTTC.

The chain links TRBV9 to TRBJ1-2; the D is unclear. Germline V CDR1 and CDR2: SGDLS, YYNGEE. V was clipped by 0 bases and J by 4 bases, with 13 bases between them. This CDR3 region has 15 residues. The CDR3 is CASSVDPGPAYGYTF. CDR3 nucleotides: TGTGCCAGCAGCGTAGATCCGGGCCCAGCCTATGGCTACACCTTC.

The chain joins TRBV6-5 to TRBJ1-3, with 9 bases that match TRBD1. Germline-derived CDR1 and CDR2 are MNHEY and SVGAGI. After removal of 4 bases from V and 6 bases from J, the junction contained 4 bases not matched to a gene. There are 14 residues in the CDR3. For the CDR3, the DNA is TGTGCCAGCAGTTCAACAGGGGGCCTAAACACCATATATTTT. Translation: CASSSTGGLNTIYF.

This clone was found once. The rearrangement uses TRBV19 and TRBJ2-3; 7 nucleotides line up with TRBD2. The germline V gene has CDR1 LNHDA and CDR2 SQIVND (reference sequence). V was pared by 7 bases and J by 5 bases, with 12 bases of the junction left unmatched. The CDR3 has 15 residues. CDR3 sequence reads: CASTDRRGVGDTQYF. CDR3 DNA: TGTGCCAGTACCGACCGTCGGGGGGTCGGAGATACGCAGTATTTT.

The CDR3 sequence: CASSPLRFSNTDTQYF. The CDR3 nucleotides read TGTGCCAGCAGCCCACTTCGTTTTTCAAACACAGATACGCAGTATTTT. The chain uses TRBV7-6 and TRBJ2-3; D is ambiguous. Deletions cut 5 bases from V and 2 bases from J, with 17 bases between. The germline V gene encodes CDR1 SGHVS and CDR2 FNYEAQ. The CDR3 contains 16 residues.

V usage is TRBV6-5 and J usage is TRBJ1-2, with D perhaps TRBD1 (6 bases). CDR1 is MNHEY and CDR2 is SVGAGI in the germline V gene. The CDR3 runs 12 residues. Trimming shortened V by 6 bases and J by 8 bases, and 13 bases separated the two germline ends. CDR3 bases: TGTGCCAGCAGATCTACAGGGAACGGCTACACCTTC. Protein product: CASRSTGNGYTF.